The present entry profiles one TCR beta chain with its context. Its antigen remains unknown. Germline values: CDR1 SEHNR, CDR2 FQNEAQ (reference sequence). The CDR3 totals 15 residues. V was pared by 5 bases and J by 8 bases, with 18 bases between. Building of the TCR beta libraries involved iRepertoire HTBI primers and Arm-PCR of CDR3 regions. Using its own MiXCR run on the multiplex PCR reads, TCRdb lists one record per CDR3 protein. In the table there are a few hundred thousand distinct CDR3 sequences, around a fifth of which are singletons. The data derive from a study of regulatory T cells in long-lasting Graves disease. General observations from the study: Whereas nearly 1,000 public clonotypes were shared by new patients, persistent patients shared more, at around 2,700. Blood alone, not thyroid tissue, was studied.

Stated time point: persistent/refractory GD, antithyroid drugs over 5 years with positive TRAb. From PBMCs, RNA was extracted and then used to make the TCR library. The sequence derives from a female donor with Graves disease. Here the sequenced sample was peripheral blood mononuclear cells (PBMCs), taken when the disease was refractory, from a patient treated with antithyroid drugs. The rearrangement joins TRBV7-9 to TRBJ1-4; perhaps TRBD1 as D (5 bases). CDR3 sequence (DNA): TGTGCCAGCAGCCCAAGAGGAGGGGAGGGGGAAAAACTGTTTTTT. Its protein is CASSPRGGEGEKLFF.